Listed below are T cell receptor beta chains from one sample, sequenced in a study of blood T cell repertoires in COVID-19. Measured with immunoSEQ multiplex PCR; TCRdb has only the in-frame clones, and not every one. This table holds about 64,000 clones, approximately 91% found once. Material: peripheral blood. The receptors here all came from a human donor in a cohort sampled during active COVID-19. CDR3s include the opening cysteine and the closing phenylalanine or tryptophan. A D gene is named only where the DNA matches it firmly. Some rows mark clone size as missing; the rest say once, few, many or name a class of expanded clone.

TRBD1 TRBJ2-6 TRBV19 - CASSWRGQGEGSGANVLTF TGTGCCAGTAGCTGGCGGGGACAGGGTGAGGGCTCTGGGGCCAACGTCCTGACTTTC
- TRBJ1-6 TRBV4-3 - CASSQVRDSPLHF TGCGCCAGCAGCCAAGTGAGGGATTCACCCCTCCACTTT
TRBD1 TRBJ2-7 TRBV28 - CASSLLPGTGGTYEQYF TGTGCCAGCAGTTTACTTCCGGGGACAGGGGGAACCTACGAGCAGTACTTC
TRBD1 TRBJ1-2 TRBV11-3 - CASSFGQGGGYTF TGTGCCAGCAGCTTCGGACAGGGGGGTGGCTACACCTTC
TRBD2 TRBJ2-1 TRBV4-1 - CASTQAGGAYNEQFF TGCGCCAGCACCCAAGCGGGGGGCGCCTACAATGAGCAGTTCTTC
- TRBJ2-3 TRBV2 - CASTLGGRGGTDTQYF TGTGCCAGCACTCTCGGAGGGCGTGGGGGCACAGATACGCAGTATTTT
- TRBJ2-1 TRBV7-6 - CASSLIQNEQFF TGTGCCAGCAGCTTAATCCAAAATGAGCAGTTCTTC
TRBD1 TRBJ2-7 TRBV4-1 - CASSQVALEQGRGNEQYF TGCGCCAGCAGCCAAGTGGCCCTCGAACAGGGGAGAGGGAACGAGCAGTACTTC
- TRBJ1-3 TRBV4-1 - CASSHPGGASGNTIYF TGCGCCAGCAGCCACCCCGGGGGAGCCTCTGGAAACACCATATATTTT
- TRBJ2-1 TRBV7-9 - CASSLFLGGNEQFF TGTGCCAGCAGCTTATTTCTGGGAGGCAATGAGCAGTTCTTC
- TRBJ1-4 TRBV11-2 - CASSPLYTGKEKLFF TGTGCCAGCAGCCCTCTTTATACAGGGAAGGAAAAACTGTTTTTT
TRBD2 TRBJ2-3 TRBV7-9 once CASSLKREARDTQYF TGTGCCAGCAGCTTAAAGCGGGAGGCGAGAGATACGCAGTATTTT
TRBD2 TRBJ2-3 TRBV29-1 - CSVVGWGGSTDTQYF TGCAGCGTTGTAGGCTGGGGGGGTAGCACAGATACGCAGTATTTT
- TRBJ1-1 TRBV5-8 - CASSLTHVNTEAFF TGTGCCAGCAGCTTGACTCATGTGAACACTGAAGCTTTCTTT
- TRBJ1-2 TRBV28 - CASSLAPRGGYGYTF TGTGCCAGCAGTCTAGCCCCCCGGGGGGGCTATGGCTACACCTTC
TRBD1 TRBJ2-3 TRBV4-1 - CASSQQGASGDTQYF TGCGCCAGCAGCCAACAGGGGGCTTCGGGAGATACGCAGTATTTT
TRBD2 TRBJ2-1 TRBV7-9 - CASSLAKWLAGEYNEQFF TGTGCCAGCAGCTTAGCGAAATGGCTAGCGGGGGAATACAATGAGCAGTTCTTC
TRBD2 TRBJ2-1 TRBV3-1/TRBV3-2 - CASSRVLPGLAFHEQFF TGTGCCAGCAGCCGAGTCCTACCGGGACTAGCTTTCCATGAGCAGTTCTTC